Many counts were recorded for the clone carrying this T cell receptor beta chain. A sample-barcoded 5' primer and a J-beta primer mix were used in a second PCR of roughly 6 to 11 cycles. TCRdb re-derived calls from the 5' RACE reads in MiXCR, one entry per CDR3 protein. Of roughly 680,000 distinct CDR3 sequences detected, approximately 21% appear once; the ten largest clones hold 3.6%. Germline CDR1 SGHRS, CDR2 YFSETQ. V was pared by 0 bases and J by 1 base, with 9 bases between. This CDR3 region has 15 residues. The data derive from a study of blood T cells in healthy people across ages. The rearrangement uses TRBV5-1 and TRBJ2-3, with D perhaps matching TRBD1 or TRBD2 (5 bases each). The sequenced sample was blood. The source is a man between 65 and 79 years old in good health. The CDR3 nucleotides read TGCGCCAGCAGCTTGGAGGGACGGGGCACAGATACGCAGTATTTT. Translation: CASSLEGRGTDTQYF.